This is a list of T cell receptor beta chains from one sample in a study of vaccination effects on CD4 cells after COVID-19. Their target antigens are unknown. Clones were sequenced by immunoSEQ multiplex PCR, and TCRdb holds only the in-frame ones, with some missing. The table records approximately 29,000 clones, approximately 72% of them present only once. The sample in question was CD4+ T cells from PBMCs cultured with a peptide pool, obtained before COVID-19 vaccination. The receptors shown here come from a human donor who had a prior SARS-CoV-2 infection. Both conserved end residues are part of each CDR3. Fields, in order: clone size, V gene, J gene, D gene, CDR3 DNA, CDR3 protein. A D gene is named only where the DNA matches it firmly. Clone size, where shown, is once, few, many, or a class for clones that have expanded.

clone size: NA; V gene: TRBV3-1/TRBV3-2; J gene: TRBJ1-3; D gene: NA; CDR3 DNA: TGTGCCAGCAGCCAGGCAGGGTCTGGAAACACCATATATTTT; CDR3 protein: CASSQAGSGNTIYF
clone size: once; V gene: TRBV15; J gene: TRBJ1-2; D gene: NA; CDR3 DNA: TGTGCCACCAGCCCCTGGGGAGAAGCTAACTATGGCTACACCTTC; CDR3 protein: CATSPWGEANYGYTF
clone size: once; V gene: TRBV6-1; J gene: TRBJ2-1; D gene: NA; CDR3 DNA: TGTGCCAGCAGTGAAATTTTCTATCATGAGCAGTTCTTC; CDR3 protein: CASSEIFYHEQFF
clone size: NA; V gene: TRBV18; J gene: TRBJ2-7; D gene: TRBD1; CDR3 DNA: TGTGCCAGCTCACTGGGACAGGGAGGCCACGAGCAGTACTTC; CDR3 protein: CASSLGQGGHEQYF
clone size: NA; V gene: TRBV7-2; J gene: TRBJ2-5; D gene: TRBD1; CDR3 DNA: TGTGCCAGCAGCTTTCATCAGACAGGGGAGAAGACCCAGTACTTC; CDR3 protein: CASSFHQTGEKTQYF
clone size: NA; V gene: TRBV4-3; J gene: TRBJ2-3; D gene: TRBD2; CDR3 DNA: TGCGCCAGCAGCCAAGTCGCGGGAGCACCCACAGATACGCAGTATTTT; CDR3 protein: CASSQVAGAPTDTQYF
clone size: once; V gene: TRBV5-5; J gene: TRBJ2-7; D gene: NA; CDR3 DNA: TGTGCCAGCAGCTCCCTCGCCGCGGGGGCTACCTACGAGCAGTACTTC; CDR3 protein: CASSSLAAGATYEQYF
clone size: NA; V gene: TRBV18; J gene: TRBJ1-1; D gene: TRBD1; CDR3 DNA: TGTGCCAGCACCCCAGGGGGGGCGGTGGAAGCTGAAGCTTTCTTT; CDR3 protein: CASTPGGAVEAEAFF
clone size: NA; V gene: TRBV30; J gene: TRBJ2-7; D gene: TRBD2; CDR3 DNA: TGTGCCTGGAGTGTGGCACTAGCGGCAAAGGGTTCGGACGAGCAGTACTTC; CDR3 protein: CAWSVALAAKGSDEQYF
clone size: NA; V gene: TRBV15; J gene: TRBJ2-1; D gene: NA; CDR3 DNA: TGTGCCACCAGCAGCGGCCCGATAGGGTACAATGAGCAGTTCTTC; CDR3 protein: CATSSGPIGYNEQFF
clone size: NA; V gene: TRBV5-5; J gene: TRBJ1-4; D gene: NA; CDR3 DNA: TGTGCCAGCAGCTTGGCGGGATTTAATGAAAAACTGTTTTTT; CDR3 protein: CASSLAGFNEKLFF
clone size: NA; V gene: TRBV5-1; J gene: TRBJ2-2; D gene: NA; CDR3 DNA: TGCGCCAGCACGGTGGCTAGCCAGAACACCGGGGAGCTGTTTTTT; CDR3 protein: CASTVASQNTGELFF
clone size: NA; V gene: TRBV5-4; J gene: TRBJ2-7; D gene: NA; CDR3 DNA: TGTGCCAGCAGCTTTCCTGAGAATGCCGAGCAGTACTTC; CDR3 protein: CASSFPENAEQYF
clone size: few; V gene: TRBV28; J gene: TRBJ2-1; D gene: NA; CDR3 DNA: TGTGCCAGCAGTCCTACAAGGGGTCCACCCGGATACAATGAGCAGTTCTTC; CDR3 protein: CASSPTRGPPGYNEQFF
clone size: NA; V gene: TRBV18; J gene: TRBJ2-1; D gene: NA; CDR3 DNA: TGTGCCAGCTCACCCGCACCCCACAATGAGCAGTTCTTC; CDR3 protein: CASSPAPHNEQFF
clone size: NA; V gene: TRBV2; J gene: TRBJ2-4; D gene: NA; CDR3 DNA: TGTGCCAGCAGTGCTAAGGAGAACATTCAGTACTTC; CDR3 protein: CASSAKENIQYF
clone size: NA; V gene: TRBV6-4; J gene: TRBJ2-7; D gene: NA; CDR3 DNA: TGTGCCAGCAGTGGTACTACAGGCCCCTCCTACGAGCAGTACTTC; CDR3 protein: CASSGTTGPSYEQYF
clone size: NA; V gene: TRBV2; J gene: TRBJ1-4; D gene: NA; CDR3 DNA: TGTGCCAGCCAGATTCGGGGTGGGGAAAAACTGTTTTTT; CDR3 protein: CASQIRGGEKLFF
clone size: NA; V gene: TRBV6-5; J gene: TRBJ1-6; D gene: NA; CDR3 DNA: TGTGCCAGCAGTTACTCGGAACGGGGTTCACCCCTCCACTTT; CDR3 protein: CASSYSERGSPLHF
clone size: once; V gene: TRBV24-1; J gene: TRBJ2-2; D gene: NA; CDR3 DNA: TGTGCCACCAGTGCATCAGGAAACACCGGGGAGCTGTTTTTT; CDR3 protein: CATSASGNTGELFF
clone size: NA; V gene: TRBV9; J gene: TRBJ2-7; D gene: NA; CDR3 DNA: TGTGCCAGCAGCGTAGACGGACGGCTCTACGAGCAGTACTTC; CDR3 protein: CASSVDGRLYEQYF
clone size: NA; V gene: TRBV10-3; J gene: TRBJ1-2; D gene: NA; CDR3 DNA: TGTGCCATCAGTGACAGGGAGGACTATGGCTACACCTTC; CDR3 protein: CAISDREDYGYTF
clone size: NA; V gene: TRBV18; J gene: TRBJ2-2; D gene: TRBD2; CDR3 DNA: TGTGCCAGCTCACCAGTTGTCCTAGCGGGAATTAACACCGGGGAGCTGTTTTTT; CDR3 protein: CASSPVVLAGINTGELFF
clone size: NA; V gene: TRBV10-3; J gene: TRBJ1-5; D gene: NA; CDR3 DNA: TGTGCCATCAGTGGGACCAATCAGCCCCAGCATTTT; CDR3 protein: CAISGTNQPQHF
clone size: NA; V gene: TRBV24-1; J gene: TRBJ2-3; D gene: TRBD2; CDR3 DNA: TGTGCCACCAGTGATCCGGGACTAGCGGGAGATACGCAGTATTTT; CDR3 protein: CATSDPGLAGDTQYF
clone size: NA; V gene: TRBV21-1; J gene: TRBJ1-4; D gene: NA; CDR3 DNA: TGTGCCAGCACCCAGCTGGACAGGGACGGTGAAAAACTGTTTTTT; CDR3 protein: CASTQLDRDGEKLFF
clone size: NA; V gene: TRBV7-9; J gene: TRBJ2-1; D gene: NA; CDR3 DNA: TGTGCCAGCAGGCGGTCGGCGTCCGGCTACAATGAGCAGTTCTTC; CDR3 protein: CASRRSASGYNEQFF
clone size: NA; V gene: TRBV27; J gene: TRBJ2-3; D gene: TRBD1; CDR3 DNA: TGTGCCAGCAGCCGACAGGGAACAGATACGCAGTATTTT; CDR3 protein: CASSRQGTDTQYF
clone size: NA; V gene: TRBV5-5; J gene: TRBJ1-1; D gene: NA; CDR3 DNA: TGTGCCAGCAGCTGGCCTTATTCGTCGGGGGCCACTGAAGCTTTCTTT; CDR3 protein: CASSWPYSSGATEAFF
clone size: NA; V gene: TRBV27; J gene: TRBJ1-4; D gene: NA; CDR3 DNA: TGTGCCAGCAGTCGGGGTTTGTTTGAAAAACTGTTTTTT; CDR3 protein: CASSRGLFEKLFF
clone size: NA; V gene: TRBV12-5; J gene: TRBJ2-1; D gene: TRBD1; CDR3 DNA: TGTGCTAGTGGTTTGGTATCGATGTCTGAAGACAGGGAGTTTGACAATGAGCAGTTCTTC; CDR3 protein: CASGLVSMSEDREFDNEQFF
clone size: NA; V gene: TRBV9; J gene: TRBJ1-1; D gene: NA; CDR3 DNA: TGTGCCAGCAGCGCACAGCAGGGACGTCTGAACACTGAAGCTTTCTTT; CDR3 protein: CASSAQQGRLNTEAFF
clone size: NA; V gene: TRBV7-8; J gene: TRBJ1-2; D gene: NA; CDR3 DNA: TGTGCCAGCAGCCTGACAGTAACTAACTATGGCTACACCTTC; CDR3 protein: CASSLTVTNYGYTF
clone size: NA; V gene: TRBV25-1; J gene: TRBJ2-3; D gene: TRBD1; CDR3 DNA: TGTGCCAGCACCAAAACAGGGGTACCAGATACGCAGTATTTT; CDR3 protein: CASTKTGVPDTQYF
clone size: once; V gene: TRBV7-9; J gene: TRBJ1-2; D gene: NA; CDR3 DNA: TGTGCCAGCAGACCACCCCCCCGACAGCACTATGGCTACACCTTC; CDR3 protein: CASRPPPRQHYGYTF
clone size: NA; V gene: TRBV6-5; J gene: TRBJ2-5; D gene: NA; CDR3 DNA: TGTGCCAGTAGAAGGGTCCCTCAAGAGACCCAGTACTTC; CDR3 protein: CASRRVPQETQYF
clone size: NA; V gene: TRBV5-5; J gene: TRBJ1-6; D gene: TRBD1; CDR3 DNA: TGTGCCAGCAGCTTAACAGGGGGCTTCTATAATTCACCCCTCCACTTT; CDR3 protein: CASSLTGGFYNSPLHF
clone size: NA; V gene: TRBV18; J gene: TRBJ1-2; D gene: TRBD1; CDR3 DNA: TGTGCCAGCTCACTACAGGACAGGGTAGAAGGCTACACCTTC; CDR3 protein: CASSLQDRVEGYTF
clone size: once; V gene: TRBV4-1; J gene: TRBJ2-7; D gene: TRBD1; CDR3 DNA: TGCGCCAGCAGCCACCCGGGACAGGGTCTTTACGAGCAGTACTTC; CDR3 protein: CASSHPGQGLYEQYF
clone size: NA; V gene: TRBV11-2; J gene: TRBJ1-2; D gene: TRBD1; CDR3 DNA: TGTGCCAGCAGCCCAATGGACAGGAACTATGGCTACACCTTC; CDR3 protein: CASSPMDRNYGYTF
clone size: NA; V gene: TRBV11-3; J gene: TRBJ2-5; D gene: NA; CDR3 DNA: TGTGCCAGCAGCTTAGCTGGCCGCCGGGGAGAGACCCAGTACTTC; CDR3 protein: CASSLAGRRGETQYF
clone size: NA; V gene: TRBV7-9; J gene: TRBJ1-1; D gene: TRBD1; CDR3 DNA: TGTGCCAGCAGCTTAAAGGGGACAGGGCGCACTGAAGCTTTCTTT; CDR3 protein: CASSLKGTGRTEAFF